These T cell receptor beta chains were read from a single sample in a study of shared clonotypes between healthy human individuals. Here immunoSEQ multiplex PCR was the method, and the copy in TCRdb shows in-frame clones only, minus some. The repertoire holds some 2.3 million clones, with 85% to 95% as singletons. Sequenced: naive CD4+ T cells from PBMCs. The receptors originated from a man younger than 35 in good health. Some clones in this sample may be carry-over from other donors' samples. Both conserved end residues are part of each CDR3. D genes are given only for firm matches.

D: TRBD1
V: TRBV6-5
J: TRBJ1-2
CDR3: CASSTGTVNGYTF

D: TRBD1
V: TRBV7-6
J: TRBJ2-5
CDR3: CASSGRDRVSETQYF

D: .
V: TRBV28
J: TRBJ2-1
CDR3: CASQTSGLVLRNEQFF

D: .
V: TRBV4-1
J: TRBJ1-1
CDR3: CASSLSGSDTEAFF

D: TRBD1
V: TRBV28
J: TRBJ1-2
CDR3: CASGTGGGYTF

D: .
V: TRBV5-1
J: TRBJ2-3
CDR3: CASSFGPTDTQYF

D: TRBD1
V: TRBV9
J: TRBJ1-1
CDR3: CASSGTGAKPGLTEAFF

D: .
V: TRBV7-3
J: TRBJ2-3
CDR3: CASSYGDTQYF

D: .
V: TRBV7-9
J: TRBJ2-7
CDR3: CASSSPLEQYF

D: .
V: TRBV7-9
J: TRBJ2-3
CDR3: CASSARTGTTDTQYF

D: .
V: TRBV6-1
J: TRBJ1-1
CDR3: CASSGTLVGGNAFF

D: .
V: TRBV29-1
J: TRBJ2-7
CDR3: CSVQFGGYEQYF

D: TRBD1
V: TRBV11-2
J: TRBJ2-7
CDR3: CASSKGTGYEQYF

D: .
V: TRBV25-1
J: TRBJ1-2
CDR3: CASSVTGRYGYTF

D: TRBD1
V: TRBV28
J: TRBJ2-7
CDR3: CASSTTQGAPYEQYF

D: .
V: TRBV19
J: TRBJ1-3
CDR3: CASSYSRDKLGGNTIYF

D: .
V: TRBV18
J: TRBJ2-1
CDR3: CASSLSQGSYNEQFF

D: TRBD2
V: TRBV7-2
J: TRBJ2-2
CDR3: CASSLVREDTGELFF

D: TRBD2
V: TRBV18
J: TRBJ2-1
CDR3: CASSPPGGRAGEQFF

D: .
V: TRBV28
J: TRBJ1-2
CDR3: CASGGGKIGYTF

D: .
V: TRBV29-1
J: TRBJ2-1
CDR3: CSVAVYNEQFF

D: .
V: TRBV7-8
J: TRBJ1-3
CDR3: CASSSQGWGNTIYF

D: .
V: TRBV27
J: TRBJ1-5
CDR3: CASSPDGGTVLQRSNQPQHF

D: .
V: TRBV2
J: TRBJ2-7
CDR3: CASSIDRSEQYF

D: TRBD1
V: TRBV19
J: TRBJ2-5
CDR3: CASSSRGRTGNPQETQYF

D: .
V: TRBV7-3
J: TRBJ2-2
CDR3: CASSYTGYTGELFF

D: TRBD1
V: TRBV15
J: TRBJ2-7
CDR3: CATSKRRQGPPSYEQYF

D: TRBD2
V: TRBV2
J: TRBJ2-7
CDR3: CASRGTSGGYEQYF

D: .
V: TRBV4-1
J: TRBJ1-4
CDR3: CASSQAHPVTNEKLFF

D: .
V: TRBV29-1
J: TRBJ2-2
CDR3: CSVGGGREVGELFF

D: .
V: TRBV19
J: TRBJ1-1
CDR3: CASSMSRLNRNTEAFF

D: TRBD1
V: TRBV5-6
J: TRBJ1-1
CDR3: CASSFTGQGHTEAFF

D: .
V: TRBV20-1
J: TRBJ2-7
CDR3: CSASWTYEQYF

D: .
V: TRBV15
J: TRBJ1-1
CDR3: CATSRDSDTEAFF

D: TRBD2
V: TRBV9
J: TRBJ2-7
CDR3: CASSAMGLASEQYF

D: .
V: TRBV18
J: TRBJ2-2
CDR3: CASSPAGRTGELFF

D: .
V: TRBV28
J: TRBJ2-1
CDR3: CASSLGWSSYNKQFF

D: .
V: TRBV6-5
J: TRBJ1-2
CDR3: CASSRDHSNYGYTF

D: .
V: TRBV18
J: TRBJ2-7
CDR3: CASSPQGPGGSYEQYF

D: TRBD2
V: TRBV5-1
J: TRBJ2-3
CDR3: CASSSGTSGRQSTDTQYF

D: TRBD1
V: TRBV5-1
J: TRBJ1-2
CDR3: CASSLGTGGEEGYTF

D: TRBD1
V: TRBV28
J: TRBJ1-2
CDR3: CASTNSRGNQGYGYTF

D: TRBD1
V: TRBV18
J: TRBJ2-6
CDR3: CASSPTGQGSSGANVLTF

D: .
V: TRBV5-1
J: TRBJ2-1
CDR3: CASSLYGYNEQFF

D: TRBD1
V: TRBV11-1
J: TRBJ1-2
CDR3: CASSTGAVGYGYTF

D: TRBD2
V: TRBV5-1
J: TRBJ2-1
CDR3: CASSSLSSGYNEQFF

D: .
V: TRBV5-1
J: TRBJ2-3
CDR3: CASSLERVDADTQYF